The entry below gives a single TCR beta chain sequence along with its context. The antigen remains undetermined. The data are from a study of beta chain features in type 1 diabetes. Study at large: Analysis included over 90 million sorted cells drawn from all samples.

The germline CDR1 and CDR2 sequences are LNHNV and YYDKDF (reference sequence). The CDR3 spans 15 residues. The sequenced template was cDNA made from the entire isolated RNA. Some clones are missing from TCRdb's copy, which holds only in-frame ones; the method was immunoSEQ multiplex PCR. Seen here are about 330,000 clones, approximately 10% observed once, and the top ten hold 0.015%. Whole-study findings and limits: Within patients, naive, central memory and Treg TCRB repertoires seemed more similar than within healthy donors.

V and J are TRBV15 and TRBJ2-5; TRBD1 matches at 9 bases. The better agreement between TRBJ2-7 and the DNA end casts doubt on the J call. The sequence derives from a woman aged 30 to 39 in good health. Specimen: naive CD4+ T cells from blood. The CDR3 sequence is CATSRVTGGSYEQYF. DNA for the CDR3: TGTGCCACCAGCAGAGTCACAGGGGGCAGCTACGAGCAGTACTTC.